A selection of T cell receptor beta chains follows, all from one sample in a study of identical twins. MiXCR was run by TCRdb on the 5' RACE reads, yielding one entry per CDR3 protein. The sample has under 900,000 distinct CDR3 sequences; about 20% are singletons. The sample was also linked to a second study, of T cells expressing NK-cell markers.

Material for sequencing was PBMCs. These receptors all come from a woman in her late teens or twenties in good health. The CDR3 runs from the conserved cysteine through the conserved F or W. The order of the fields is D gene, clone size, J gene, V gene, CDR3 protein, CDR3 DNA. A D gene is named only where the DNA matches it firmly. Only part of the rows carry a size: once, few, many, or a class if the clone is expanded.

-,few,TRBJ2-1,TRBV20-1,CSATRLVGDNEQFF,TGCAGTGCAACTAGACTAGTCGGGGACAATGAGCAGTTCTTC
-,many,TRBJ2-3,TRBV20-1,CSARVGITDTQYF,TGCAGTGCCCGCGTTGGCATCACAGATACGCAGTATTTT
-,-,TRBJ2-3,TRBV20-1,CSALLRPDTQYF,TGCAGTGCCCTCCTTCGCCCAGATACGCAGTATTTT
-,few,TRBJ2-7,TRBV6-1,CASSRQPGTDPREQYF,TGTGCCAGCAGTCGCCAACCCGGGACCGATCCAAGGGAGCAGTACTTC
TRBD1,-,TRBJ2-1,TRBV9,CASSVGQGAIHNEQFF,TGTGCCAGCAGCGTAGGGCAGGGGGCTATTCACAATGAGCAGTTCTTC
-,few,TRBJ1-2,TRBV20-1,CSAREAGDPYGYTF,TGCAGTGCTAGAGAAGCAGGGGATCCCTATGGCTACACCTTC
-,-,TRBJ1-2,TRBV29-1,CSVDGSYGYTF,TGCAGCGTTGACGGGAGCTATGGCTACACCTTC
-,-,TRBJ1-1,TRBV20-1,CSARDRIEAFF,TGCAGTGCTAGAGACAGAATCGAAGCTTTCTTT
-,few,TRBJ1-5,TRBV12-3/TRBV12-4,CASSPGSGLGQPQHF,TGTGCCAGCAGTCCAGGATCAGGGTTGGGTCAGCCCCAGCATTTT
-,few,TRBJ2-7,TRBV3-1,CASRPRAQYF,TGTGCCAGCAGACCCAGGGCGCAGTACTTC
TRBD1,-,TRBJ1-1,TRBV10-3,CALQGALNTEAFF,TGTGCCTTACAGGGGGCACTGAACACTGAAGCTTTCTTT